The present T cell receptor beta chain was sequenced within a study of cytomegalovirus exposure and HLA in healthy donors. The study's findings and limits: The study listed 164 cytomegalovirus-associated TCR beta chains.

PCR employed 60 Vbeta and 13 Jbeta primers. TCRdb keeps only in-frame clones here, not all; method: immunoSEQ multiplex PCR. The sample has some 130,000 clones; over 80% are singletons. CDR3 length equals 16 residues. V lost 0 bases, J lost 0 bases, and 5 bases stayed unmatched. Germline CDR1 and CDR2: SGHRS and YFSETQ. About this clone: The target antigen is unknown.

The sequencing input was PBMCs. V gene TRBV5-1 combines with J gene TRBJ2-7, with TRBD2 identical over 8 bases. The source is a boy between 10 and 17 years old in good health and CMV-seronegative. CDR3 in amino acids: CASSLGSSGPSYEQYF. CDR3 in DNA: TGCGCCAGCAGCTTGGGGTCTAGCGGGCCCTCCTACGAGCAGTACTTC.